The 21 T cell receptor beta chains below were found in one sample sequenced in a study of T cell responses to AZD1222 COVID-19 vaccine. Assay used: immunoSEQ multiplex PCR; TCRdb lists only in-frame clones, some missing. This sample has 150,000 to 200,000 clones, with roughly 88% found just once. This sample comprised peripheral blood, obtained 28 days after the second AZD1222 dose. The source of these receptors is an adult who received the AZD1222 COVID-19 vaccine.

The CDR3 loop is CASSRMGGTNTEAFF. The CDR3 DNA follows: TGTGCCAGCTCACGGATGGGGGGCACGAACACTGAAGCTTTCTTT. The J gene is TRBJ1-1, the V gene TRBV18; D possibly corresponds to TRBD1 (6 bases). The V end was cut by 4 bases, the J end by 1 base, with 13 bases between. This CDR3 has 15 amino acids. CDR1 and CDR2 from the germline V gene are KGHSH and LQKENI.

The rearrangement uses TRBV12-3 or TRBV12-4 and TRBJ1-2, with D tentatively TRBD1 (5 bases). CDR3 length: 13 residues. Trimming left V 3 bases short and J 4 bases short, with 9 bases between. CDR3 nucleotides: TGTGCCAGCAGTTTCTCCAGGGTCTATGGCTACACCTTC. This codes for CASSFSRVYGYTF.

This clone was detected only once. This chain joins TRBV30 and TRBJ2-7, with D possibly being TRBD1 (5 bases). The V end was cut by 1 base, the J end by 7 bases, with 17 bases between. Germline CDR1 GTSNPN, CDR2 SVGIG (reference sequence). The CDR3 has 14 amino acids. CDR3 sequence reads: CAWSGWLGADEQYF. CDR3 sequence (DNA): TGTGCCTGGAGTGGGTGGCTAGGGGCGGATGAGCAGTACTTC.

This rearrangement joins TRBV6-5 to TRBJ2-5; 11 nucleotides align to TRBD2. In germline, CDR1 is MNHEY, CDR2 SVGAGI. J was trimmed by 0 bases and V by 6 bases; bases with no gene match: 3. This CDR3 is built from 15 residues. The CDR3 protein is CASSTGLADQETQYF. The CDR3 nucleotides read TGTGCCAGCAGCACGGGACTAGCGGACCAAGAGACCCAGTACTTC.

The chain links TRBV29-1 to TRBJ2-7; tentative D call: TRBD1 (6 bases). The length of the CDR3 is 14 residues. V lost 6 bases to trimming and J lost 2 bases, with 17 bases between them. Per the germline V gene, CDR1 is SQVTM and CDR2 is ANQGSEA. DNA of the CDR3: TGCAGCGTCGAACAGGGTACTGGAGCCTACGAGCAGTACTTC. It encodes CSVEQGTGAYEQYF.

This chain uses TRBV6-4 with TRBJ2-2; perhaps D is TRBD1 or TRBD2 (5 bases each). Trimming pared 5 bases from V and 6 bases from J, leaving 13 bases between. The CDR3 loop spans 14 amino acids. Germline CDR1 is MRHNA and CDR2 is SNTAGT. CDR3 nucleotides: TGTGCCAGCAGTCCCCAGGGCGGGCCCGGGGAGCTGTTTTTT. It is translated as CASSPQGGPGELFF.

The chain carries TRBV7-2 and TRBJ2-1; 8 bases are shared with TRBD2. The CDR3 contains 16 residues. J gave up 2 bases and V 0 bases, and 3 bases lay outside the gene matches. Germline assignment: CDR1 SGHTA and CDR2 FQGNSA. In DNA, the CDR3 is TGTGCCAGCAGCTTAGCGCTCGGGGGGGCCTACAATGAGCAGTTCTTC. Residues: CASSLALGGAYNEQFF.

The chain recombines TRBV5-1 with TRBJ1-1; tentatively, D is TRBD1 (5 bases). Deletions cut 0 bases from V and 0 bases from J, with 9 bases between. There are 15 residues in the CDR3. Germline CDR1 is SGHRS and CDR2 is YFSETQ. This CDR3 reads CASSLEGLMNTEAFF. The CDR3 bases are TGCGCCAGCAGCTTGGAGGGGTTAATGAACACTGAAGCTTTCTTT.

The chain recombines TRBV18 with TRBJ1-1; a weak D match, TRBD1 (6 bases). Per the germline V gene, CDR1 is KGHSH and CDR2 is LQKENI. V was pared by 2 bases and J by 1 base, with 11 bases between. This CDR3 contains 15 residues. CDR3 coding DNA: TGTGCCAGCTCACCAAGGACAGCGGCGAACACTGAAGCTTTCTTT. Amino acid sequence: CASSPRTAANTEAFF.

Turning to this clone: Within the sample, other DNA sequences also encode this same CDR3. The chain joins TRBV5-4 to TRBJ2-3; D gene unclear. The germline V gene encodes CDR1 SGHNT and CDR2 YYREEE (reference sequence). Trimming removed 1 base at V and 0 bases at J, with 9 bases between. The CDR3 covers 15 residues. The CDR3 DNA follows: TGTGCCAGCAGCTTGTCGCTCCCTAGCACAGATACGCAGTATTTT. This codes for CASSLSLPSTDTQYF.

This clone was seen only once. The genes are TRBV30 and TRBJ1-6; 7 bases map to TRBD1. Germline CDR1 is GTSNPN and CDR2 is SVGIG (reference sequence). V dropped 5 bases and J dropped 7; count of bases not matched to a gene: 11. The CDR3 has 15 residues. CDR3 residues: CAWVIQGPKNSPLHF. The DNA for the CDR3 is TGTGCCTGGGTTATACAGGGGCCTAAAAATTCACCCCTCCACTTT. The full variable domain, completed using reference TRBV30 and TRBJ1-6, is SQTIHQWPATLVQPVGSPLSLECTVEGTSNPNLYWYRQAAGRGLQLLFYSVGIGQISSEVPQNLSASRPQDRQFILSSKKLLLSDSGFYLCAWVIQGPKNSPLHFGNGTRLTVT.

The chain joins TRBV3-1 (or the pseudogene TRBV3-2) to TRBJ2-1; 11 nucleotides agree with TRBD1. The length of the CDR3 is 16 residues. Germline CDR1 LGHDT, CDR2 YNNKEL (reference sequence). V gave up 4 bases and J gave up 7 bases; unmatched junction bases: 9. The CDR3: CASSPRTGGLGNEQFF. The CDR3 coding sequence is TGTGCCAGCAGCCCGCGGACAGGGGGCTTGGGAAATGAGCAGTTCTTC.

This clone was found once. The chain couples TRBV5-6 to TRBJ2-5; weak D call: TRBD2 (6 bases). Between the trimmed V and J ends, which lost 0 bases and 9 bases, there was a span of 18 bases. From germline, CDR1 is SGHDT and CDR2 YYEEEE. This CDR3 is 15 amino acids long. The CDR3 region has the DNA TGTGCCAGCAGCTTGGAGAACGAAGAGTCGGGGGCCCAGTACTTC. Amino acids: CASSLENEESGAQYF.

Written as DNA, the CDR3 is TGTGCCAGCAGCGTAGCGAGCGGAAATTCCAATGAGCAGTTCTTC. Residues: CASSVASGNSNEQFF. The chain has TRBV9 and TRBJ2-1; a weak D match, TRBD2 (5 bases). This CDR3 contains 15 residues. Trimming shortened V by 0 bases and J by 6 bases, and 13 bases separated the two germline ends. The germline V gene has CDR1 SGDLS and CDR2 YYNGEE.

The chain is built from TRBV9 and TRBJ2-3, with D unresolved. There are 14 residues in the CDR3. Germline V CDR1 and CDR2: SGDLS, YYNGEE. Between the trimmed V and J ends, which lost 0 bases and 3 bases, there was a span of 8 bases. The chain's CDR3 is CASSVGLFTDTQYF. The CDR3 DNA follows: TGTGCCAGCAGCGTAGGTCTCTTTACAGATACGCAGTATTTT.

The J gene is TRBJ2-3, the V gene TRBV9, with D unresolved. This CDR3 comprises 12 residues. The germline V and J ends were trimmed by 1 base and 7 bases, with 7 bases remaining between them. Germline assignment: CDR1 SGDLS and CDR2 YYNGEE. In nucleotides, the CDR3 is TGTGCCAGCAGCGTAAACCAGTATACGCAGTATTTT. Amino acid sequence: CASSVNQYTQYF.

In the case of this clone: In the same sample, other DNA sequences code for this CDR3. This chain links TRBV7-2 with TRBJ2-7; D is undetermined. V dropped 1 base and J dropped 1 base, with 5 bases sitting between them. Germline values: CDR1 SGHTA, CDR2 FQGNSA. The CDR3 has 13 residues. The CDR3 sequence: CASSLDPSYEQYF. CDR3 DNA: TGTGCCAGCAGCTTAGACCCTTCCTACGAGCAGTACTTC. The variable domain in full, with the rest retrieved from reference TRBV7-2 and TRBJ2-7, is GAGVSQSPSNKVTEKGKDVELRCDPISGHTALYWYRQSLGQGLEFLIYFQGNSAPDKSGLPSDRFSAERTGGSVSTLTIQRTQQEDSAVYLCASSLDPSYEQYFGPGTRLTVT.

The V call is TRBV28, the J call TRBJ1-2; 11 bases match TRBD1. Trimming at V came to 5 bases and at J to 4 bases, leaving 3 bases not matched to a gene. The CDR3 has 14 residues. Germline CDR1 reads MDHEN; CDR2 reads SYDVKM. CDR3 nucleotides: TGTGCCAGCAGTCCCGGGACAGGGGGCTATGGCTACACCTTC. Residues: CASSPGTGGYGYTF.

The chain is built from TRBV7-2 and TRBJ2-3; 9 nucleotides agree with TRBD2. Looked up from germline, CDR1 is SGHTA and CDR2 is FQGNSA. The CDR3 runs 16 residues. The junction had 4 bases not matched to a gene; V was cut back by 1 base and J by 2 bases. The CDR3 DNA reads as TGTGCCAGCAGCTTAGGAGCGGGGGGTGTCACAGATACGCAGTATTTT. It yields the protein CASSLGAGGVTDTQYF.

V is TRBV4-2 and J is TRBJ2-2, with 8 bases matching TRBD2. The length of the CDR3 is 18 residues. V trimming: 0 bases; J trimming: 2 bases; junction bases outside the gene matches: 8. Germline V gene sequence: CDR1 LGHNA, CDR2 YNFKEQ. CDR3 bases: TGTGCCAGCAGCCAAGATCCGAGCGGGGGCTTCAACACCGGGGAGCTGTTTTTT. It is translated as CASSQDPSGGFNTGELFF.

The chain carries TRBV4-2 and TRBJ2-7; D is unclear. The V and J ends lost 4 bases and 7 bases respectively, with 11 bases between them. The CDR3 is 12 amino acids. CDR1 is LGHNA, CDR2 YNFKEQ, per germline. The CDR3 DNA reads TGTGCCAGCAGCCTCCCCTCAATGGAGCAGTACTTC. Translation gives CASSLPSMEQYF.